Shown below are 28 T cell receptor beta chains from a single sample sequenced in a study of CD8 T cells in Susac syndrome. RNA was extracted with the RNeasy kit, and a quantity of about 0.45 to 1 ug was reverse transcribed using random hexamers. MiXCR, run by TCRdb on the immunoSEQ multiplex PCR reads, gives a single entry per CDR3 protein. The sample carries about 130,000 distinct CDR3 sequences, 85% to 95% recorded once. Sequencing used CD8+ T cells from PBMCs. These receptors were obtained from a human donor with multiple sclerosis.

The CDR3, as DNA: TGTGCCAGCAGCCATGTCTACCCCCTTGAGAACTCCTACGAGCAGTACGTC. Translated: CASSHVYPLENSYEQYV. The chain carries TRBV7-6 and TRBJ2-7; D remains ambiguous. The CDR3 is 17 amino acids. V was cut by 5 bases and J by 0 bases, with 20 bases left in between. Germline CDR1 and CDR2: SGHVS and FNYEAQ.

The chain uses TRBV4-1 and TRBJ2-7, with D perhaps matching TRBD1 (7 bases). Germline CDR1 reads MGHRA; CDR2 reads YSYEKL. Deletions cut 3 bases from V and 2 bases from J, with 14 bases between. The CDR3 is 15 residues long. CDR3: CASSQGRDRPYEQYF. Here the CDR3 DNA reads TGCGCCAGCAGCCAGGGGCGGGACAGACCCTACGAGCAGTACTTC.

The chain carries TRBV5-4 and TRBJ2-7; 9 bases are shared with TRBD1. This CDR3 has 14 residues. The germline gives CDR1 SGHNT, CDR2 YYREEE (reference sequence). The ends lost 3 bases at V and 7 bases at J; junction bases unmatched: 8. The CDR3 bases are TGTGCCAGCAGCTCGGGACAGGGAAATTGGGAGCAGTACGTC. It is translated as CASSSGQGNWEQYV.

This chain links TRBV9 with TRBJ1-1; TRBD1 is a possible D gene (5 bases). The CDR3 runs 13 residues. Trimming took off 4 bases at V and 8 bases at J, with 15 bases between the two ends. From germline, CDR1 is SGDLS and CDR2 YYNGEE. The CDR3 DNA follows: TGTGCCAGCAGCCCCGGCGGGGGTTTAGAAGCTTTCTTT. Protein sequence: CASSPGGGLEAFF. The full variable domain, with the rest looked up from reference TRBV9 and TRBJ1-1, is DSGVTQTPKHLITATGQRVTLRCSPRSGDLSVYWYQQSLDQGLQFLIQYYNGEERAKGNILERFSAQQFPDLHSELNLSSLELGDSALYFCASSPGGGLEAFFGQGTRLTVV.

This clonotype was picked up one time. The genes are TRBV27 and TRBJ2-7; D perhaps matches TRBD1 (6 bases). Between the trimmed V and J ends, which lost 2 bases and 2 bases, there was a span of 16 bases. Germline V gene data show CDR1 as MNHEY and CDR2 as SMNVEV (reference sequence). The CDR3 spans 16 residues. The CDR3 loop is CASSLGDRQETYEQYV. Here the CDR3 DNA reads TGTGCCAGCAGTTTAGGAGACCGACAGGAGACCTACGAGCAGTACGTC.

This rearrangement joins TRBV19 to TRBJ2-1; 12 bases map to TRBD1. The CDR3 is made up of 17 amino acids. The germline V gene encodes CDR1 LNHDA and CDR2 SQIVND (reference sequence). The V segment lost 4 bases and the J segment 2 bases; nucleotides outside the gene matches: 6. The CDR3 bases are TGTGCCAGTAGTACCCCCCGGGACAGGGGGCCCTACAATGAGCAGTTCTTC. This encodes CASSTPRDRGPYNEQFF.

The CDR3 protein is CASSDTGLRVSYEQYV. CDR3 coding DNA: TGTGCCAGCAGCGACACTGGACTTAGGGTGTCCTACGAGCAGTACGTC. The chain combines TRBV2 with TRBJ2-7; tentatively, D is TRBD2 (5 bases). CDR3 size: 16 residues. Trimming left V 6 bases short and J 1 base short, with 19 bases between. Germline values: CDR1 SNHLY, CDR2 FYNNEI.

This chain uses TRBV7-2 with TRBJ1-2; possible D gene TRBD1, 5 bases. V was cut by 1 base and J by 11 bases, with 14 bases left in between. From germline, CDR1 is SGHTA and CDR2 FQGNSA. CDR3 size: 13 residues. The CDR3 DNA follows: TGTGCCAGCAGCTTAGACGCGAGGGGAAGGTACACCTTC. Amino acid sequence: CASSLDARGRYTF.

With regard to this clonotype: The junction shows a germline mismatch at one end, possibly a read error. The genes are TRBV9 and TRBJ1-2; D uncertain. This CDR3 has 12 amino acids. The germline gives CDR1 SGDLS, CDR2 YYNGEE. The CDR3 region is CASSVGDYGYTF. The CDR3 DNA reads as TGTGCCAGCAGTGTAGGAGACTATGGCTACACCTTC.

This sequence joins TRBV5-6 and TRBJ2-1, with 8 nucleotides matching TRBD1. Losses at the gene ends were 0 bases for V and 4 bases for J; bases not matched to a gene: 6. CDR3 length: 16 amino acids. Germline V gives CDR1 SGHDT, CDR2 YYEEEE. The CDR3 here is CASSLARGLGYNEQFF. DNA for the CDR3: TGTGCCAGCAGCTTGGCCAGGGGGCTCGGATACAATGAGCAGTTCTTC.

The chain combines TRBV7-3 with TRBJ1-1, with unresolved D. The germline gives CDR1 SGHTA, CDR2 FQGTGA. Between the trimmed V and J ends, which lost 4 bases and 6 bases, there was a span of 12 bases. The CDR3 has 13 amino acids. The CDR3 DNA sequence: TGTGCCAGCAGCTCGACTGAGGGCGCTGAAGCTTTCTTT. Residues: CASSSTEGAEAFF.

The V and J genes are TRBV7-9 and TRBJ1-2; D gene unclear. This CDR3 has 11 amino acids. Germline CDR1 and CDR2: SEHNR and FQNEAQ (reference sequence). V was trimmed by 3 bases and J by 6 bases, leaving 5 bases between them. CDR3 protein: CASSFGDGYTF. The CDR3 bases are TGTGCCAGCAGCTTCGGGGATGGCTACACCTTC.

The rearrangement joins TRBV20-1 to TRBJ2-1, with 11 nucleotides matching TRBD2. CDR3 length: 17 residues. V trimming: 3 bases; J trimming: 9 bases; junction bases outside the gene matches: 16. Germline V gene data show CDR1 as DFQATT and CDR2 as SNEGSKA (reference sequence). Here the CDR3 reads CSASPRRELAGVSEQFF. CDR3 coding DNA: TGCAGTGCTAGCCCCCGACGGGAACTAGCGGGAGTTAGTGAGCAGTTCTTC.

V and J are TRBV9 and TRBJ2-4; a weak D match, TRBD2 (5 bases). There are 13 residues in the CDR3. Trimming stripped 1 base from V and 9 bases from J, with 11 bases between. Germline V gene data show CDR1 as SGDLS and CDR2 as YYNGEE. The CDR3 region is CASSVQEVGIQYF. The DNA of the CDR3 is TGTGCCAGCAGCGTACAGGAGGTCGGCATTCAGTACTTC.

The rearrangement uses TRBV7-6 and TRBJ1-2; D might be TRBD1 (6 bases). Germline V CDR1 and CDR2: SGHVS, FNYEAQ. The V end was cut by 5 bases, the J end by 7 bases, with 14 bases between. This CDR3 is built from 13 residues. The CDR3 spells CASSQGLVSGYTF. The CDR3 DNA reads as TGTGCCAGCAGCCAGGGGCTGGTCTCTGGCTACACCTTC.

CDR3 bases: TGCAGTGCTAGAGCGGACCCTCGGGAGCAGTTCTTC. The encoded protein is CSARADPREQFF. This chain uses TRBV20-1 with TRBJ2-1; no definite D call. V lost 1 base, J lost 10 bases, and 11 bases lay in between. The germline V gene has CDR1 DFQATT and CDR2 SNEGSKA (reference sequence). CDR3 length: 12 amino acids.

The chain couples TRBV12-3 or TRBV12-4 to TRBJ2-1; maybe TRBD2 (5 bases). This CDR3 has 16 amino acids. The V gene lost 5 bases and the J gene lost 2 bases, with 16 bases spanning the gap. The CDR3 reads CASSPHGAAAYNEQFF. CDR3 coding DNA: TGTGCCAGCAGTCCCCACGGAGCGGCCGCCTACAATGAGCAGTTCTTC.

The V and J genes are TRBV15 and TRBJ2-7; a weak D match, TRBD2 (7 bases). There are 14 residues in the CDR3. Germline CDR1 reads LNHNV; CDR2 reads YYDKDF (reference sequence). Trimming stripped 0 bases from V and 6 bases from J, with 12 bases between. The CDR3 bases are TGTGCCACCAGCAGAGATTTGGGGGGGCCCGAGCAGTACGTC. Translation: CATSRDLGGPEQYV.

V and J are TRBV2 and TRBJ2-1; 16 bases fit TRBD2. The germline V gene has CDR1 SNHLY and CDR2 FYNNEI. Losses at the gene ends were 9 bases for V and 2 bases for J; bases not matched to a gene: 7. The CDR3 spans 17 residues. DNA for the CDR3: TGTGCCAGTTCCGGGACTAGCGGGAGGGGGGCCTACAATGAGCAGTTCTTC. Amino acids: CASSGTSGRGAYNEQFF.

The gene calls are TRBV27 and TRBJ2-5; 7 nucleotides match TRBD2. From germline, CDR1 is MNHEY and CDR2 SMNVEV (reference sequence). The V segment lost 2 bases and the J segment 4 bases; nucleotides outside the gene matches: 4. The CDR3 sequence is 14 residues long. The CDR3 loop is CASSLLPGGETQYF. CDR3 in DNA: TGTGCCAGCAGTTTACTCCCGGGGGGAGAGACCCAGTACTTC.

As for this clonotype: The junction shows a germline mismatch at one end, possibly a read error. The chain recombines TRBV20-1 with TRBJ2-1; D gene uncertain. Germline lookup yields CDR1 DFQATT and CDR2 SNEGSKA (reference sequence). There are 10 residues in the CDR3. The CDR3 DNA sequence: TGCAGTGCCAGAGGACGGGAGCAGTTCTTC. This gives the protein CSARGREQFF.

The CDR3 nucleotides are TGCAGTGCTAGATCCCCGGGGGGGACACGACAAGAGACCCAGTACTTC. This sequence encodes CSARSPGGTRQETQYF. The rearrangement uses TRBV20-1 and TRBJ2-5; 8 positions match TRBD2. Germline V gene lookup returns CDR1 DFQATT and CDR2 SNEGSKA (reference sequence). V was pared by 2 bases and J by 2 bases, with 10 bases of the junction left unmatched. The CDR3 covers 16 residues.

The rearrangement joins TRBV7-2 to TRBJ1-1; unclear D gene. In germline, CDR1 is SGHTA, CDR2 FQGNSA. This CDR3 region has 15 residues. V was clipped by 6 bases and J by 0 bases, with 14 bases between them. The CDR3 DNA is TGTGCCAGCAGAGGACGGAAGCCCATGAACACTGAAGCTTTCTTT. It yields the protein CASRGRKPMNTEAFF. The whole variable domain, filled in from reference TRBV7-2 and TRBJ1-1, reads GAGVSQSPSNKVTEKGKDVELRCDPISGHTALYWYRQSLGQGLEFLIYFQGNSAPDKSGLPSDRFSAERTGGSVSTLTIQRTQQEDSAVYLCASRGRKPMNTEAFFGQGTRLTVV.

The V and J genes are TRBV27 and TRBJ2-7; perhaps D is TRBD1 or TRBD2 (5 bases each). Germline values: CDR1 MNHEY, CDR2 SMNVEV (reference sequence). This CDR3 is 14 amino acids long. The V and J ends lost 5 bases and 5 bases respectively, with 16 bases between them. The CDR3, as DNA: TGTGCCAGCAGTATAGAGAAAGGGACCCACGAGCAGTACTTC. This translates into CASSIEKGTHEQYF.

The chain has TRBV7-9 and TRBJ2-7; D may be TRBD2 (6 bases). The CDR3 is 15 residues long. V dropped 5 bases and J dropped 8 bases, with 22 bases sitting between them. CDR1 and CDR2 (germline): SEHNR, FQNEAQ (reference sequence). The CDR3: CASSPGTEFEAKQYF. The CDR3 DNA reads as TGTGCCAGCAGCCCCGGGACTGAGTTTGAGGCCAAGCAGTACTTC.

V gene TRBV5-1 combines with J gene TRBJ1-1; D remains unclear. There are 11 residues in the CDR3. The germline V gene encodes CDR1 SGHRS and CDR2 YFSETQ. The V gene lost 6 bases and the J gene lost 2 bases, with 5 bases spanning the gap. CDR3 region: CASMGNTEAFF. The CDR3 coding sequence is TGCGCCAGCATGGGTAACACTGAAGCTTTCTTT.

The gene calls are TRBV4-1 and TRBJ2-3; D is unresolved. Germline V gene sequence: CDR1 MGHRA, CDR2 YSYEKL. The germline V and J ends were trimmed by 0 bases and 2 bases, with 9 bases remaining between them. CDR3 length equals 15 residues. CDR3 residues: CASSQEGRDTDTQYF. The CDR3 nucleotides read TGCGCCAGCAGCCAAGAAGGGCGAGACACAGATACGCAGTATTTT.

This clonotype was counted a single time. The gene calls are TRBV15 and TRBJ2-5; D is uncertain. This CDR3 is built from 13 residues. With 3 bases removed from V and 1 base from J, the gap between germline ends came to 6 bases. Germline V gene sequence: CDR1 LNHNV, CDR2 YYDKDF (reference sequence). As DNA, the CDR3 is TGTGCCACCAGCAGCCGACGCCAAGAGACCCAGTACTTC. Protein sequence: CATSSRRQETQYF. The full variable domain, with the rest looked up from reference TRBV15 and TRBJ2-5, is DAMVIQNPRYQVTQFGKPVTLSCSQTLNHNVMYWYQQKSSQAPKLLFHYYDKDFNNEADTPDNFQSRRPNTSFCFLDIRSPGLGDTAMYLCATSSRRQETQYFGPGTRLLVL.